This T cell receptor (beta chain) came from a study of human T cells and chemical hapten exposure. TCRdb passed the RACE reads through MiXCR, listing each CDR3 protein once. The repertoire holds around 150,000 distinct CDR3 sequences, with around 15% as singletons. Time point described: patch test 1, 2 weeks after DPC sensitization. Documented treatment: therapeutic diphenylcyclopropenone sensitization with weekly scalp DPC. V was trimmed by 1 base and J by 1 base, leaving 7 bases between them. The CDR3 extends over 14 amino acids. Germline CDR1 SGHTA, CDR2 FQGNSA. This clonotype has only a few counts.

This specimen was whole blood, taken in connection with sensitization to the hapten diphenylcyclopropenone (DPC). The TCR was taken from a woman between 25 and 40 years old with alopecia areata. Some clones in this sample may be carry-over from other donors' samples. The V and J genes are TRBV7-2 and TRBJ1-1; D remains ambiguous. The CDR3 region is CASSLGGRNTEAFF. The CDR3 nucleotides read TGTGCCAGCAGCTTAGGAGGGAGGAACACTGAAGCTTTCTTT. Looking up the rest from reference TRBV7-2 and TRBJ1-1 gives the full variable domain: GAGVSQSPSNKVTEKGKDVELRCDPISGHTALYWYRQSLGQGLEFLIYFQGNSAPDKSGLPSDRFSAERTGGSVSTLTIQRTQQEDSAVYLCASSLGGRNTEAFFGQGTRLTVV.